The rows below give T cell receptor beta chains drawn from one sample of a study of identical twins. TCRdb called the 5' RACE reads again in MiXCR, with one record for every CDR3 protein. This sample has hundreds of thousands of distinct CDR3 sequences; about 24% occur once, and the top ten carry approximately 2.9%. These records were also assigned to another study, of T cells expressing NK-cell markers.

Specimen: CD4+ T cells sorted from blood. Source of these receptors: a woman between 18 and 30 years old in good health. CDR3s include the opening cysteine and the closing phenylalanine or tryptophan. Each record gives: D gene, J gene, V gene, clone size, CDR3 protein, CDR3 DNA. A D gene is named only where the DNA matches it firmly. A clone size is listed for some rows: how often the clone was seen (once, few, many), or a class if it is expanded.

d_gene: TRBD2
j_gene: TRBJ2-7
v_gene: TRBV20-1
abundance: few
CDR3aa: CSARRRSGNSPNEQYF
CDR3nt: TGCAGTGCCAGACGAAGGAGCGGGAATTCGCCCAACGAGCAGTACTTC

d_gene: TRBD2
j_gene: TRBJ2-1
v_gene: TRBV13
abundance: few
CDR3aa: CASSRSGTSSGSYNEQFF
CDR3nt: TGTGCCAGCAGCAGATCCGGGACTAGCAGCGGGTCCTACAATGAGCAGTTCTTC

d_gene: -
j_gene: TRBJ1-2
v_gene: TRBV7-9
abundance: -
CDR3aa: CASSQTGEDGYTF
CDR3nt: TGTGCCAGCAGCCAAACAGGAGAGGATGGCTACACCTTC

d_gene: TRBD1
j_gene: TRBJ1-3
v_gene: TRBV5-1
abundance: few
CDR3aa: CASSLDGTGVNTIYF
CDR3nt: TGCGCCAGCAGCTTGGACGGGACAGGGGTAAACACCATATATTTT

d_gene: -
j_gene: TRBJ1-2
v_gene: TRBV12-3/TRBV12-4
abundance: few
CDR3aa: CASSPLVRGGYTF
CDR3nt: TGTGCCAGCAGTCCCCTGGTCCGGGGCGGCTACACCTTC

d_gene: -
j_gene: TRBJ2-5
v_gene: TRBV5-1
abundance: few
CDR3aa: CASSSAPGRETQYF
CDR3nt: TGCGCCAGCAGCTCTGCCCCAGGGAGGGAGACCCAGTACTTC

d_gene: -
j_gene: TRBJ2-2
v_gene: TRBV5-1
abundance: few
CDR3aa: CASIRGGANTGELFF
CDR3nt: TGCGCCAGCATAAGGGGAGGAGCGAACACCGGGGAGCTGTTTTTT

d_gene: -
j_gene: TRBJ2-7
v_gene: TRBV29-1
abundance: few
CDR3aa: CSVGGWDEQYF
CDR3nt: TGCAGCGTTGGGGGTTGGGACGAGCAGTACTTC

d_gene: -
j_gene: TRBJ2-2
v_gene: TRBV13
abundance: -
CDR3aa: CASSGVPGELFF
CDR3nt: TGTGCCAGCAGCGGGGTCCCCGGGGAGCTGTTTTTT

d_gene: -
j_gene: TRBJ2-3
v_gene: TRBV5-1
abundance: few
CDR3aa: CASSPEDWTDTQYF
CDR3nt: TGCGCCAGCAGCCCGGAGGACTGGACAGATACGCAGTATTTT

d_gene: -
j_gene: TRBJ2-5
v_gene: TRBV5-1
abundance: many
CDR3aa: CASSLEGETQYF
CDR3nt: TGCGCCAGCAGCTTGGAAGGGGAGACCCAGTACTTC

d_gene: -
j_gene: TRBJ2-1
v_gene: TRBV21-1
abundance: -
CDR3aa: CASNGGEQFF
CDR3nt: TGTGCCAGCAACGGGGGTGAGCAGTTCTTC

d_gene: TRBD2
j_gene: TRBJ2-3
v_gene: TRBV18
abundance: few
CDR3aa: CASSPRIIAGSTDTQYF
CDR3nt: TGTGCCAGCTCACCACGAATCATAGCGGGTTCCACAGATACGCAGTATTTT

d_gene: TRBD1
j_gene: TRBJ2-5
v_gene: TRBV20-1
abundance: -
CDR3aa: CSSSRQGSWGETQYF
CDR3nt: TGCAGTAGCTCCCGACAGGGGAGTTGGGGGGAGACCCAGTACTTC

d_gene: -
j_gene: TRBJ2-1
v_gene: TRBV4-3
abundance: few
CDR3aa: CASSSPGSHEQFF
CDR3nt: TGCGCCAGCAGTTCTCCGGGCTCCCATGAGCAGTTCTTC

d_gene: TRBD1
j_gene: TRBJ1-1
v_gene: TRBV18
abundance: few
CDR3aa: CASSPQGGSAFF
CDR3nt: TGTGCCAGCTCACCACAAGGGGGCTCTGCTTTCTTT

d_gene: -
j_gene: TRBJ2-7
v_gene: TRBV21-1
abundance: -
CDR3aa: CASSGRRTPYEQYF
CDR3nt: TGTGCCAGCAGCGGGCGGCGAACGCCCTACGAGCAGTACTTC

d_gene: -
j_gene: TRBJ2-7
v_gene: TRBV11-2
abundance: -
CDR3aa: CASSLEGGPSTEQYF
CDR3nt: TGTGCCAGCAGCTTAGAGGGTGGGCCGTCTACCGAGCAGTACTTC

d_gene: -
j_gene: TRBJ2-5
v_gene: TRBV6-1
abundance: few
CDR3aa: CASSEARQSKRSQYF
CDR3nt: TGTGCCAGCAGTGAAGCGAGGCAGAGCAAGAGATCCCAGTACTTC

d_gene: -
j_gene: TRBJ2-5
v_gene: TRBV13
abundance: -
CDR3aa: CASSPGGVETQYF
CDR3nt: TGTGCCAGCAGCCCTGGAGGGGTCGAGACCCAGTACTTC

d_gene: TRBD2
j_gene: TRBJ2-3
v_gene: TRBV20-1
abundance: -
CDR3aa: CSASGAGEPDTQYF
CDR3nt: TGCAGTGCTAGCGGAGCGGGAGAGCCAGATACGCAGTATTTT

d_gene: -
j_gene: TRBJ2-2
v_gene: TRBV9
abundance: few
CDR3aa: CASSGADRSTGELFF
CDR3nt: TGTGCCAGCAGCGGAGCGGACCGCAGCACCGGGGAGCTGTTTTTT

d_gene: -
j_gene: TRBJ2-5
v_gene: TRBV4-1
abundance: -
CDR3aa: CASSQDYRAGRETQYF
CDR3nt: TGCGCCAGCAGCCAAGATTACAGGGCGGGAAGGGAGACCCAGTACTTC

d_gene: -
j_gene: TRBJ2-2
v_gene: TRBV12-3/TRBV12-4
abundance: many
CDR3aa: CASSLRVGRANTGELFF
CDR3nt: TGTGCCAGCAGTTTAAGAGTGGGACGGGCGAACACCGGGGAGCTGTTTTTT

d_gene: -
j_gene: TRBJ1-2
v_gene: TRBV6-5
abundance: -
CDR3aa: CASSYSPRLGYTF
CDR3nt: TGTGCCAGCAGTTACTCCCCGCGACTGGGCTACACCTTC

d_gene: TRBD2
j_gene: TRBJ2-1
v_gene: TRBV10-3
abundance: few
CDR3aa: CAISLAGGLNEQFF
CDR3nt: TGTGCCATCAGTCTAGCGGGAGGGTTAAATGAGCAGTTCTTC

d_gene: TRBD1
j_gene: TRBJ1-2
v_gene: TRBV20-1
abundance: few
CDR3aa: CSARSGTDYYGYTF
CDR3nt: TGCAGTGCTAGATCCGGGACAGACTACTATGGCTACACCTTC

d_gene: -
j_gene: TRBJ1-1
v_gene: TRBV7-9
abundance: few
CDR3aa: CASSFVGSPEAFF
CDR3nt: TGTGCCAGCAGCTTCGTGGGGAGTCCTGAAGCTTTCTTT